This T cell receptor (beta chain) was observed in a study of cytomegalovirus exposure and HLA in healthy donors. Germline V gene sequence: CDR1 SEHNR, CDR2 FQNEAQ (reference sequence). The length of the CDR3 is 12 residues. The ends were cut back, 1 base at V and 7 bases at J, with 5 bases in the middle. This clone was seen only a few times. Using immunoSEQ multiplex PCR, the repertoire was profiled, and TCRdb retains in-frame clones only, with some absent. The data contain tens of thousands of clones, roughly 94% of them seen just once; the ten biggest clones take up under 1.5%. The V gene is TRBV7-9, the J gene TRBJ1-3; maybe TRBD1 (5 bases). Input material: PBMCs. The origin of this receptor is a man aged 18 to 30 in good health and CMV-seropositive. This CDR3 is CASSLGGNTIYF. The CDR3 nucleotides are TGTGCCAGCAGCTTAGGGGGCAACACCATATATTTT.